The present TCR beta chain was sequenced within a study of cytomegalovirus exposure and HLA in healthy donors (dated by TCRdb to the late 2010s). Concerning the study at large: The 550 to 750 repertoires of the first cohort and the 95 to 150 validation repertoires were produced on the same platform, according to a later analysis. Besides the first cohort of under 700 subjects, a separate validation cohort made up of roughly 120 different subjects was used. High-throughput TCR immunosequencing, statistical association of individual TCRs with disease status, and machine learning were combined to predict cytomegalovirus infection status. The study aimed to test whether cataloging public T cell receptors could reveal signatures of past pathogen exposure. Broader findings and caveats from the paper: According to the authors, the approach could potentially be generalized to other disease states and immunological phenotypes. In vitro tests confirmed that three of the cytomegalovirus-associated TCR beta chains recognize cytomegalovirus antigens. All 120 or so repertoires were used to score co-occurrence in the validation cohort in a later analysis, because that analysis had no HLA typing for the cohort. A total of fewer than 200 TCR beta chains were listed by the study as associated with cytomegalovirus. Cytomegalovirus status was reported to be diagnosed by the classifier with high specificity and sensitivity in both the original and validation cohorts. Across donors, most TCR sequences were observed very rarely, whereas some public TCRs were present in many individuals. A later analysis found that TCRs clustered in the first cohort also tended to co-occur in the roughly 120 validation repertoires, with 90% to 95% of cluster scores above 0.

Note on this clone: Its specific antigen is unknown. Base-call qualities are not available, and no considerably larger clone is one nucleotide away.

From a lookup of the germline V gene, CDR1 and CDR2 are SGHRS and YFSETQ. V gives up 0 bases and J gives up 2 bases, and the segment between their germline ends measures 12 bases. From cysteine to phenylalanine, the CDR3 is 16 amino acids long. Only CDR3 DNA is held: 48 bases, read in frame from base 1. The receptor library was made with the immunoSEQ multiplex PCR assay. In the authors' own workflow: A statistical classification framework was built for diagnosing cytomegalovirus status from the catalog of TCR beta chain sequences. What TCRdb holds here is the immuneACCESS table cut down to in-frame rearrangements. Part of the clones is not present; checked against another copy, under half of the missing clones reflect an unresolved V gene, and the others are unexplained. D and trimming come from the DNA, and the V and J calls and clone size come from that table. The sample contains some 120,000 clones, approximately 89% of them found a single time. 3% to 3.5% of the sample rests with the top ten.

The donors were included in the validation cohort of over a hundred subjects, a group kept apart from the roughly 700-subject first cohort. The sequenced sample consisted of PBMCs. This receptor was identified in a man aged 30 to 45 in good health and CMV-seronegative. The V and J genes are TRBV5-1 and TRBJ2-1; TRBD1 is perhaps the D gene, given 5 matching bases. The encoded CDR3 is CASSLGTNGAYNEQFF. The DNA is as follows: TGCGCCAGCAGCTTGGGGACAAATGGGGCCTACAATGAGCAGTTCTTC.